Each of the 13 T cell receptor beta chains below was sequenced from the same sample in a study of CD8+ T cells in alopecia areata. Treatment specified: oral pan-JAK inhibitor, 5-10 mg twice daily. Extracted from the samples, RNA was reverse transcribed into cDNA to serve as the sequencing template. Measured with immunoSEQ multiplex PCR; TCRdb has only the in-frame clones, and not every one. The sample contains some 170,000 clones, about 54% of which appear only once. Here the sequenced sample was CD4+ T cells sorted from blood, taken between weeks 55 and 70, from a patient treated with tofacitinib. The receptors derive from a human donor with alopecia areata.

The V call is TRBV25-1, the J call TRBJ1-2; TRBD1 matches at 8 bases. Germline loops: CDR1 MGHDK, CDR2 SYGVNS. This CDR3 has 13 amino acids. V lost 6 bases to trimming and J lost 7 bases; unmatched junction nucleotides: 7. The CDR3 sequence: CASSTGQGRGYTF. CDR3 DNA: TGTGCCAGCAGCACCGGACAGGGTCGTGGCTACACCTTC.

The V and J genes are TRBV6-5 and TRBJ1-1, with 8 nucleotides matching TRBD1. V lost 5 bases to trimming and J lost 4 bases; unmatched junction nucleotides: 6. CDR3 length: 14 amino acids. Per germline, CDR1 MNHEY and CDR2 SVGAGI. The chain's CDR3 is CASSRDRGGTEAFF. As DNA, the CDR3 is TGTGCCAGCAGTCGTGACAGGGGCGGCACTGAAGCTTTCTTT.

The chain carries TRBV5-1 and TRBJ2-2, with 9 bases matching TRBD2. With V trimmed by 1 base and J by 4 bases, 11 bases remained unmatched. Germline loops: CDR1 SGHRS, CDR2 YFSETQ. CDR3 length: 18 residues. The CDR3: CASSLPSSGLAGTGELFF. In nucleotides, the CDR3 is TGCGCCAGCAGCTTGCCTTCATCGGGACTAGCTGGCACCGGGGAGCTGTTTTTT.

The chain uses TRBV9 and TRBJ1-2, with D possibly TRBD1 on 5 matching bases. Trimming left V 0 bases short and J 7 bases short, with 13 bases between. The CDR3 totals 14 residues. In germline, CDR1 is SGDLS, CDR2 YYNGEE. CDR3 coding DNA: TGTGCCAGCAGCGTAGCTACAGGAGACGGTGGCTACACCTTC. Protein: CASSVATGDGGYTF.

About this clone: The junction departs from the called germline gene at one end, perhaps through a read error. This chain connects TRBV7-7 to TRBJ2-5, with 10 bases lining up with TRBD2. Germline CDR1 and CDR2: SSHAT and FNYEAQ (reference sequence). This CDR3 region has 15 residues. The CDR3 bases are TGTGCTAGCAGCTTAGGAGCGGGGGGGCATGAGACCCAGTACTTC. Translation: CASSLGAGGHETQYF.

The rearrangement joins TRBV5-1 to TRBJ2-5; the D is unclear. Germline-derived CDR1 and CDR2 are SGHRS and YFSETQ. The germline V and J ends were trimmed by 0 bases and 5 bases, with 11 bases remaining between them. This CDR3 is built from 14 residues. CDR3 amino acids: CASSLDHSGETQYF. DNA of the CDR3: TGCGCCAGCAGCTTGGACCACTCCGGGGAGACCCAGTACTTC.

This CDR3 is CASSGQAYEQYF. The CDR3 nucleotides are TGTGCCAGCAGTGGGCAGGCCTACGAGCAGTACTTC. The genes are TRBV2 and TRBJ2-7; no clear D gene. Trimming cost V 4 bases and J 2 bases, with 6 bases left between them. This CDR3 has 12 amino acids. The germline V gene has CDR1 SNHLY and CDR2 FYNNEI. Combining the CDR3 with reference TRBV2 and TRBJ2-7 gives the whole variable domain EPEVTQTPSHQVTQMGQEVILRCVPISNHLYFYWYRQILGQKVEFLVSFYNNEISEKSEIFDDQFSVERPDGSNFTLKIRSTKLEDSAMYFCASSGQAYEQYFGPGTRLTVT.

The V gene is TRBV9, the J gene TRBJ1-3, with D possibly TRBD1 on 5 matching bases. The CDR3 consists of 16 residues. Germline CDR1 SGDLS, CDR2 YYNGEE. V was pared by 3 bases and J by 0 bases, with 13 bases between. This CDR3 reads CASSDTGPLSGNTIYF. Written as DNA, the CDR3 is TGTGCCAGCAGCGACACAGGCCCTCTCTCTGGAAACACCATATATTTT.

This clone was recorded a few times. The chain carries TRBV11-2 and TRBJ2-7; D uncertain. The CDR3 is 11 amino acids. CDR1 SGHAT and CDR2 FQNNGV come from the germline V gene. The germline V and J ends were trimmed by 5 bases and 6 bases, with 8 bases remaining between them. The CDR3 loop reads CASSPLSEQYF. CDR3 nucleotides: TGTGCCAGCAGCCCACTTTCCGAGCAGTACTTC.

This clone was detected a few times. The rearrangement uses TRBV7-9 and TRBJ2-7; D is possibly TRBD2 (5 bases). The CDR3 spans 14 residues. Germline CDR1 and CDR2: SEHNR and FQNEAQ (reference sequence). The ends were cut back, 5 bases at V and 3 bases at J, with 14 bases in the middle. The CDR3 protein is CASSPPGTDYEQYF. In DNA, the CDR3 is TGTGCCAGCAGCCCCCCGGGAACCGACTACGAGCAGTACTTC.

This clone was observed a few times. The rearrangement uses TRBV7-9 and TRBJ1-5, with 10 bases that match TRBD1. The CDR3 runs 17 residues. V was pared by 2 bases and J by 5 bases, with 9 bases of the junction left unmatched. The germline gives CDR1 SEHNR, CDR2 FQNEAQ (reference sequence). The CDR3 here is CASSLSPVGTGDQPQHF. DNA of the CDR3: TGTGCCAGCAGCTTAAGTCCTGTTGGGACAGGGGATCAGCCCCAGCATTTT.

The gene calls are TRBV19 and TRBJ2-7, with D unclear. This CDR3 comprises 15 residues. Trimming stripped 0 bases from V and 2 bases from J, with 11 bases between. From germline, CDR1 is LNHDA and CDR2 SQIVND (reference sequence). The CDR3: CASSIDHQVPYEQYF. The CDR3 bases are TGTGCCAGTAGTATAGATCATCAGGTCCCCTACGAGCAGTACTTC.

Of note for this clone: Other DNA sequences from this sample encode an identical CDR3 as well. The chain is built from TRBV30 and TRBJ2-2; unclear D gene. CDR1 GTSNPN and CDR2 SVGIG come from the germline V gene (reference sequence). The CDR3 spans 13 residues. Trimming stripped 1 base from V and 2 bases from J, with 5 bases between. The CDR3 nucleotides are TGTGCCTGGAGTGACGGCAACACCGGGGAGCTGTTTTTT. It yields the protein CAWSDGNTGELFF.